The rows below give T cell receptor beta chains drawn from one sample of a study of blood T cell repertoires in COVID-19. The table came from immunoSEQ multiplex PCR; TCRdb's copy has only in-frame clones and leaves some out. The sample has about 220,000 clones; roughly 75% are singletons. Material for sequencing was peripheral blood. Every receptor here comes from a woman aged 70-85 years with acute or convalescent COVID-19. Both conserved end residues are part of each CDR3. D genes are given only for firm matches. Size values are once, few and many counts, or a class for expanded clones, and some rows have none.

NA,TRBJ2-5,TRBV24-1,NA,CATSVRRGIQETQYF,TGTGCCACCAGTGTTCGGAGGGGCATTCAAGAGACCCAGTACTTC
NA,TRBJ2-2,TRBV29-1,NA,CSGRGMRDTGELFF,TGCAGCGGCAGGGGAATGAGAGATACCGGGGAGCTGTTTTTT
few,TRBJ2-3,TRBV5-4,TRBD1,CASSSRTGGDTQYF,TGTGCCAGCAGCTCGCGGACAGGAGGAGATACGCAGTATTTT
NA,TRBJ2-3,TRBV4-1,NA,CASSQRGSDTQYF,TGCGCCAGCAGCCAACGGGGTTCAGATACGCAGTATTTT
few,TRBJ2-1,TRBV9,TRBD1,CASSPDRGYEQFF,TGTGCCAGCAGCCCGGACAGGGGTTATGAGCAGTTCTTC
NA,TRBJ2-7,TRBV5-6,TRBD1,CASSWTGGFGEQYF,TGTGCCAGCAGCTGGACAGGGGGGTTTGGCGAGCAGTACTTC
NA,TRBJ2-5,TRBV5-8,TRBD2,CASSLLGLAGSIGGTQYF,TGTGCCAGCAGCTTGTTGGGACTAGCGGGGTCCATCGGCGGGACCCAGTACTTC
once,TRBJ2-5,TRBV19,NA,CASSRALREGDETQYF,TGTGCCAGTAGTAGGGCGTTAAGAGAGGGGGACGAGACCCAGTACTTC
NA,TRBJ1-2,TRBV6-5,NA,CATFGIGGNYGYTF,TGTGCCACCTTTGGAATCGGGGGGAACTATGGCTACACCTTC
NA,TRBJ2-7,TRBV4-1,TRBD1,CASSQSPGQILYEQYF,TGCGCCAGCAGCCAATCCCCGGGACAGATACTCTACGAGCAGTACTTC
NA,TRBJ2-7,TRBV2,TRBD2,CASSVTSGGYEQYF,TGTGCCAGCAGTGTTACTAGCGGGGGGTACGAGCAGTACTTC
NA,TRBJ2-1,TRBV21-1,NA,CASSKARDLTGEDEQFF,TGTGCCAGCAGCAAAGCAAGGGATTTGACAGGGGAAGATGAGCAGTTCTTC
NA,TRBJ1-1,TRBV20-1,TRBD1,CSASRDRSNTEAFF,TGCAGTGCTAGTCGGGACAGATCCAACACTGAAGCTTTCTTT
NA,TRBJ2-6,TRBV2,NA,CASSEGPGAGANVLTF,TGTGCCAGCAGTGAAGGACCGGGGGCTGGGGCCAACGTCCTGACTTTC
once,TRBJ1-3,TRBV4-1,NA,CASSPPSSGNTIYF,TGCGCCAGCAGCCCCCCCTCCTCTGGAAACACCATATATTTT
NA,TRBJ1-4,TRBV5-1,NA,CASSGGRGPKGEKLFF,TGCGCCAGCAGCGGGGGGAGGGGTCCGAAAGGTGAAAAACTGTTTTTT
NA,TRBJ1-1,TRBV7-8,NA,CASSPLGGTEAFF,TGTGCCAGCAGCCCCTTGGGGGGAACTGAAGCTTTCTTT
NA,TRBJ2-3,TRBV3-1/TRBV3-2,NA,CASSQVGTEDTQYF,TGTGCCAGCAGCCAAGTGGGGACTGAAGATACGCAGTATTTT
NA,TRBJ2-5,TRBV29-1,TRBD2,CSVEGLAGPKTQYF,TGCAGCGTTGAAGGGCTAGCGGGCCCCAAGACCCAGTACTTC
NA,TRBJ2-3,TRBV5-1,NA,CASSFVGGINTQYF,TGCGCCAGCAGCTTTGTAGGGGGTATAAATACGCAGTATTTT
NA,TRBJ2-2,TRBV6-4,NA,CASRDPGARSGELFF,TGTGCCAGCCGCGATCCAGGGGCACGGTCCGGGGAGCTGTTTTTT
NA,TRBJ2-7,TRBV3-1/TRBV3-2,TRBD2,CASSQASGGASYEQYF,TGTGCCAGCAGCCAAGCTAGCGGGGGGGCTTCCTACGAGCAGTACTTC
once,TRBJ1-1,TRBV10-3,TRBD1,CAIRGTGAGATEAFF,TGTGCCATCAGGGGGACAGGGGCTGGCGCCACTGAAGCTTTCTTT
NA,TRBJ2-7,TRBV13,TRBD2,CASSYTSGGYEQYF,TGTGCCAGCAGCTATACTAGCGGGGGTTACGAGCAGTACTTC
NA,TRBJ2-5,TRBV9,NA,CASSTGGEETQYF,TGTGCCAGCAGCACCGGAGGGGAAGAGACCCAGTACTTC
NA,TRBJ1-6,TRBV10-3,TRBD1,CAISDPGTGQNNSPLHF,TGTGCCATCAGTGACCCCGGGACAGGGCAGAATAATTCACCCCTCCACTTT
NA,TRBJ2-3,TRBV7-6,NA,CASSLRRGRSTDTQYF,TGTGCCAGCAGCTTAAGGCGGGGGCGGTCCACAGATACGCAGTATTTT
NA,TRBJ2-1,TRBV14,TRBD1,CASSEDRGTEFF,TGTGCCAGCAGTGAGGACAGGGGAACGGAGTTCTTC
NA,TRBJ1-5,TRBV6-2/TRBV6-3,NA,CASSRVGGAGQPQHF,TGTGCCAGCAGCCGGGTGGGGGGGGCTGGTCAGCCCCAGCATTTT
NA,TRBJ2-2,TRBV7-8,NA,CASSLVSTNTGELFF,TGTGCCAGCAGCTTAGTTAGCACGAACACCGGGGAGCTGTTTTTT
NA,TRBJ2-5,TRBV24-1,NA,CATSPWGRETQYF,TGTGCCACCAGTCCATGGGGGAGGGAGACCCAGTACTTC
NA,TRBJ2-5,TRBV7-9,TRBD1,CASSLWGDRGGTQYF,TGTGCCAGCAGCTTATGGGGAGACAGGGGTGGGACCCAGTACTTC
NA,TRBJ1-1,TRBV5-8,NA,CASRDGHMNTEAFF,TGTGCCAGCAGGGACGGACACATGAACACTGAAGCTTTCTTT
NA,TRBJ2-3,TRBV5-1,TRBD2,CASSGGGTTDTQYF,TGCGCCAGCAGTGGCGGGGGTACCACAGATACGCAGTATTTT
NA,TRBJ1-3,TRBV18,TRBD1,CASSRDSSGNTIYF,TGTGCCAGCTCCCGGGACAGTTCTGGAAACACCATATATTTT
NA,TRBJ1-2,TRBV27,TRBD1,CASSWGQSTIF,TGTGCCAGCAGTTGGGGACAGTCTACTATCTTC
NA,TRBJ2-7,TRBV7-2,TRBD2,CASSLGYPGTSVEGEQYF,TGTGCCAGCAGCTTAGGCTATCCTGGGACTAGCGTAGAAGGAGAGCAGTACTTC
NA,TRBJ2-5,TRBV4-3,TRBD2,CASSQGSGGYEETQYF,TGCGCCAGCAGCCAAGGCAGCGGGGGATACGAAGAGACCCAGTACTTC